A single count supports the clone carrying this TCR beta chain. The antigen is unknown. Produced via immunoSEQ multiplex PCR; TCRdb's table is partial and in-frame only. Here the sample spans about 88,000 clones, more than 75% being singletons. The CDR3 runs 15 residues. Germline V gene data show CDR1 as SGHNT and CDR2 as YYREEE (reference sequence). V lost 4 bases and J lost 5; bases outside the gene matches: 7. This record comes from a study of OX40 agonist ivuxolimab in advanced cancers. Study conclusions and caveats: Expanded clones belonging to CD8+ T cells outnumbered, on average, those of CD4+.

The chain carries TRBV5-4 and TRBJ1-2; 11 bases agree with TRBD1. The source of this sequence is an adult with an advanced solid tumor such as melanoma, head and neck, liver or kidney cancer. Sequenced material: CD4+ or CD8+ T cells sorted from blood, taken in a trial of the OX40 agonist ivuxolimab. Here the CDR3 DNA reads TGTGCCAGCAGCCCCGGACAGGGGGCTTGGTATGGCTACACCTTC. Translation gives CASSPGQGAWYGYTF.